This paragraph reports one TCR beta chain. This clonotype was counted between two and nine times. What this receptor recognizes is not known. No base quality values were provided; no much bigger clone lies one nucleotide off. This sample is drawn from a study of neurological immune-mediated disorders (dated 2019 in TCRdb). Looking at the study overall: Among the 35 or so multiple sclerosis patients, relapsing-remitting MS was present in roughly 30 and secondary progressive MS was present in 3. The study compared peripheral blood TCR-beta repertoires of HTLV-I-associated myelopathy (HAM/TSP) patients, multiple sclerosis patients and healthy controls using UMI-based sequencing. The roughly 99 TCR-beta libraries covered PBMC samples along with longitudinal samples, technical triplicates, and paired sorted CD4+ and CD8+ T-cell subsets. The cohort was made up of approximately 65 subjects, consisting of about 15 HAM/TSP patients, approximately 35 multiple sclerosis patients and around 20 healthy controls. The research as a whole found: Across subjects, expanded clones never shared an identical CDR3 amino acid sequence, which suggests that the TCR-beta repertoires in every group were private. In phylogenetic analysis, the repertoires of 18 of 34 MS patients grouped into a cluster of related CDR3 sequences, which suggests a possible signature at the repertoire level. TCR clonal expansion was highest in HAM/TSP patients and lowest in MS patients, with MS patients falling below even healthy controls. No association of the MS cluster with clinical or MRI features was observed, and the need for larger cohorts was stated by the authors.

The CDR3 starts with the cysteine, ends with the phenylalanine, and has 13 residues. Just the 39-base CDR3 DNA is kept, in frame starting at base 1. In the germline V gene, CDR1 corresponds to SGHTS and CDR2 to YDEGEE. At the junction V is shortened by 3 bases and J by 0 bases, with 6 bases in between. cDNA was synthesized by template-switch 5'RACE using a primer with a 10-nucleotide random unique molecular identifier that tagged each TCR transcript. Over 180 million TCR-beta sequences, covering 15-18 subjects, were produced in each sequencing run. The RNeasy kit was used to extract total RNA. TCR-beta VDJ regions were amplified with primers for the TCR constant region and the 5'RACE anchor, using the KAPA Real-time Library Amplification kit. Sample indexes and Illumina adaptors were added in a first PCR, after which library yield was increased in a second PCR. After Ampure bead purification, the roughly 650 bp TCR product was size-selected on a 2% E-gel SizeSelection system. Library quality was checked on a Bioanalyzer, concentration was measured with Qubit, and libraries were quantified with the Kapa Library Quantification kit before pooling. Libraries were sequenced paired-end 2 x 150 bp on an Illumina HiSeq 2500. To increase sequence diversity, about 23-32% phiX was spiked into each library pool. The authors processed their data as follows. The quality-filtered reads were processed with the UMI-based MiGEC pipeline, whose error correction step removed more than 80% of the raw TCR sequences. IMGT germline references were used for aligning VDJ genes, and each clonotype was defined as a unique CDR3 amino acid sequence together with its V-J genes. Clonal expansion, Shannon diversity and CDR3 relatedness were evaluated with VDJtools (CalcPairwiseDistances, ClusterSamples), while phylogenetic trees were built in CLCbio workbench. Clones with at least 8 unique UMIs were defined as expanded, with this threshold being based on coefficient-of-variation modelling across technical triplicates. The public reads were reanalyzed by TCRdb: fastp trimming at Q25, MiXCR alignment, in-frame beta chains only. Here each entry gathers all rows of one CDR3 protein and keeps the most common genes and DNA. The V and J calls were not made by the authors but by TCRdb's processing. The sample profile shows about 55,000 distinct CDR3 sequences; approximately 4.1% of them were found once. In total, the top ten clones hold around 3% of the sample.

Unsorted PBMC libraries were generated from 2 million PBMCs stored in RNAlater at -80 °C until RNA extraction. The multiple sclerosis patients were enrolled in a US clinical protocol that used magnetic resonance imaging to evaluate disease progression. Peripheral blood was subjected to Ficoll-Hypaque density gradient centrifugation to isolate PBMCs, which were then cryopreserved in liquid nitrogen. Sequenced input: PBMCs. This clonotype was sampled from a man aged 45-65 years with multiple sclerosis. This chain is built from TRBV5-8 and TRBJ1-1; there is no confident call for the D gene. The sequence in DNA is TGTGCCAGCAGCTCGGAGCTGAACACTGAAGCTTTCTTT. Protein translation: CASSSELNTEAFF.